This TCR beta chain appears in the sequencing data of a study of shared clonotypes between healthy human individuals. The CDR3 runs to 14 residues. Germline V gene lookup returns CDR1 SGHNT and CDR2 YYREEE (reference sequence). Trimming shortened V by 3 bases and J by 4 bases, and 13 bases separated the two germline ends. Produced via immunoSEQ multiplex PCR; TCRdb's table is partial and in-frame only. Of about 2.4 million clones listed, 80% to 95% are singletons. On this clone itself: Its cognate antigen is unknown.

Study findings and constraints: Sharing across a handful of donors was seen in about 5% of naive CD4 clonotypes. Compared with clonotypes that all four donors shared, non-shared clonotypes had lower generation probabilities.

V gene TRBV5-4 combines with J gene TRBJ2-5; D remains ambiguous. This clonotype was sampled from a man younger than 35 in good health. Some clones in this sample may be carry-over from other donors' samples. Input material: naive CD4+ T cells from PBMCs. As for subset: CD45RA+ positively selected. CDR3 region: CASSSTLDGETQYF. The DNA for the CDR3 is TGTGCCAGCAGCTCAACCCTGGACGGAGAGACCCAGTACTTC.